Listed here is a single T cell receptor beta chain. This clonotype was seen repeatedly, ten times or more. Its antigen is still unknown. No base-level quality is on record; no much larger clone is a single base apart. For sequencing, an Illumina HiSeq 1500 was employed. TCRdb passed the public sequencing reads through fastp at Q25 and MiXCR, retaining productive beta sequences. For every CDR3 protein sequence, its rows merge into one entry that carries the most common genes and DNA. This sample holds approximately 250,000 distinct CDR3 sequences; over 9% were observed only once. 1.5% to 2% of the sample goes to the ten largest clones. The data originate from a study of T cell repertoires in cytomegalovirus infection (dated by TCRdb to 2018 to 2020). Regarding the complete study: The HLA type of each donor mattered for the analysis, because public TCR beta signatures pointed to carriage of CMV infection along with the matching HLA type.

The full study reports these points: The ex vivo response was dominated by HLA-C-restricted CMV-specific TCR beta clonotypes, which also provided the single most frequent clonotype in two of eight donors. In both this cohort and an independent cohort of a few hundred donors, the cumulative frequency of public TCR beta family members distinguished carriers of CMV infection plus the relevant HLA type.

The CDR3, cysteine through phenylalanine, is 16 amino acids long. The DNA shown is the 48-base CDR3, in frame from base 1. The germline V gene provides CDR1 MGHDK and CDR2 SYGVNS. Here V drops 5 bases and J drops 7 bases, and the junction holds 12 bases not matched to any gene. This chain joins TRBV25-1 to TRBJ2-4; TRBD2 lines up with 9 middle nucleotides. Source material: PBMCs. The clonotype was recovered from a human donor in good health (CMV status not recorded). Some clones in this sample may be carry-over from other donors' samples. For the CDR3, the sequence is CASSRKGGGAGNIQYF. The nucleotide sequence is given as TGTGCCAGCAGTCGAAAGGGCGGGGGGGCAGGGAACATTCAGTACTTC.